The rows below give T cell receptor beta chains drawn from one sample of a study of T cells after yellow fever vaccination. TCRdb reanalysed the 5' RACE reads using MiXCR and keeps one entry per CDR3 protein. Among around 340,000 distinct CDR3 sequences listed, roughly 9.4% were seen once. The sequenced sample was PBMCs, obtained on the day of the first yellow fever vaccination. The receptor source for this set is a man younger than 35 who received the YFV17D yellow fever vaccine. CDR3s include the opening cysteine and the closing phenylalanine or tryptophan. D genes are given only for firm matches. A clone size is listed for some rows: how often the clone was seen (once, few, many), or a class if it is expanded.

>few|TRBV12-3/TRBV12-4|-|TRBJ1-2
TGTGCCAGCAGTTTGAGGGGCAGGCTGAACTATGGCTACACCTTC
CASSLRGRLNYGYTF
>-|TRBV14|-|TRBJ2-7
TGTGCCAGCAGCCAACCCCTGTCCGACCCCCACGAGCAGTACTTC
CASSQPLSDPHEQYF
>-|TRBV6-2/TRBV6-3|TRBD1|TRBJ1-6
TGTGCCAGCAGTTACTCAAACTCCGGGACAGCGCGACGCCCCCTCCACTTT
CASSYSNSGTARRPLHF
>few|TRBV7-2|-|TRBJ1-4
TGTGCCAGCAGCCCCAGGGCGGGGCCGGCGGCTAATGAAAAACTGTTTTTT
CASSPRAGPAANEKLFF
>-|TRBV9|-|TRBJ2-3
TGTGCCAGCAGCGTCGACACCCCGCGTGATACGCAGTATTTT
CASSVDTPRDTQYF
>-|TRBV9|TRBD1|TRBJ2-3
TGTGCCAGCAGCGCCGCCGGGACAGGGGAGCAGGATACGCAGTATTTT
CASSAAGTGEQDTQYF
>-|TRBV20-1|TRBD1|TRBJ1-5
TGCAGTGCTAGAGATAGAAACAGGGGGTTTCTAAATCAGCCCCAGCATTTT
CSARDRNRGFLNQPQHF
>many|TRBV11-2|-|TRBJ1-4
TGTGCCAGCAGCTTTAATAACAGGGTGGATGAAAAACTGTTTTTT
CASSFNNRVDEKLFF
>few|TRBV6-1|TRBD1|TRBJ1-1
TGTGCCAGCAGACGCGGACAGGGGGCAGGGGACACTGAAGCTTTCTTT
CASRRGQGAGDTEAFF
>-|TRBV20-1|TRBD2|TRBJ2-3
TGCAGTGCTCTTAGCGGGGGGGGCGCAGATACGCAGTATTTT
CSALSGGGADTQYF